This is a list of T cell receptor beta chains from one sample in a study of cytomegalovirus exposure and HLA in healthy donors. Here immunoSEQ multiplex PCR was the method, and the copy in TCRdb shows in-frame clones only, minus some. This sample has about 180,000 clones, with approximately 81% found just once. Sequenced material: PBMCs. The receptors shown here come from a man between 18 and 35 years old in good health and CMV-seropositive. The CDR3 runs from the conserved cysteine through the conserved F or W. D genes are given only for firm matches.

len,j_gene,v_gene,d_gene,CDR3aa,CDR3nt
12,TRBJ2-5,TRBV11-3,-,CASSPLVGTQYF,TGTGCCAGCAGCCCACTGGTCGGGACCCAGTACTTC
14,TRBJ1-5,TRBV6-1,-,CASSGTWGDQPQHF,TGTGCCAGCAGTGGGACCTGGGGAGATCAGCCCCAGCATTTT
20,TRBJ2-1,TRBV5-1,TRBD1,CASSLPTGTGRFGSYNEQFF,TGCGCCAGCAGCTTGCCTACCGGGACAGGAAGGTTCGGTTCCTACAATGAGCAGTTCTTC
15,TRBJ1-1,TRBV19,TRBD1,CASHGQGSMNTEAFF,TGTGCCAGCCATGGACAGGGGTCGATGAACACTGAAGCTTTCTTT
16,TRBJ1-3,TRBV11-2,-,CASSLVGGISGNTIYF,TGTGCCAGCAGCTTAGTTGGAGGGATCTCTGGAAACACCATATATTTT
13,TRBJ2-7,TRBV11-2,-,CASSFGETYEQYF,TGTGCCAGCAGCTTTGGAGAGACCTACGAGCAGTACTTC
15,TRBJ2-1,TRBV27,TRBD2,CASSFWVAGENEQFF,TGTGCCAGCAGTTTCTGGGTAGCGGGGGAGAATGAGCAGTTCTTC
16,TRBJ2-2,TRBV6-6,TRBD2,CASSPSAGGPGGELFF,TGTGCCAGCAGCCCCTCTGCGGGAGGGCCCGGCGGGGAGCTGTTTTTT
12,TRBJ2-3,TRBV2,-,CASSDLRELEYF,TGTGCCAGCAGTGATTTGAGGGAGCTCGAGTATTTT
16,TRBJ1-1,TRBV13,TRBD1,CASSSPGVGGDPEAFF,TGTGCCAGCAGCTCTCCTGGGGTAGGGGGCGATCCCGAAGCTTTCTTT
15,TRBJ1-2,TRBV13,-,CASSQNSRWRDGYTF,TGTGCCAGCAGCCAAAACTCGAGGTGGAGGGATGGCTACACCTTC
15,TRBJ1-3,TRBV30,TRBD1,CAWSAGQSSGNTIYF,TGTGCCTGGAGTGCGGGACAGAGCTCTGGAAACACCATATATTTT
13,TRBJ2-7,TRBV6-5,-,CASPQGSPGEQYF,TGTGCCAGCCCACAGGGCAGCCCGGGGGAGCAGTACTTC
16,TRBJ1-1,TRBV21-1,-,CASSKEEGGSGTEAFF,TGTGCCAGCAGCAAAGAAGAAGGGGGCAGTGGAACTGAAGCTTTCTTT
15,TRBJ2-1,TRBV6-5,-,CASSYSKGASNEQFF,TGTGCCAGCAGTTACTCGAAAGGGGCGAGTAATGAGCAGTTCTTC
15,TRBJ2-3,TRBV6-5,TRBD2,CASRPYSGVEDTQYF,TGTGCCAGCAGACCCTATAGCGGGGTGGAAGATACGCAGTATTTT
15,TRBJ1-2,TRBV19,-,CASSIGQSFNYGYTF,TGTGCCAGTAGTATTGGACAGTCGTTTAACTATGGCTACACCTTC
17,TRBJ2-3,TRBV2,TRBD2,CASSFGLAGGKGDTQYF,TGTGCCAGCAGTTTCGGACTAGCGGGGGGGAAGGGAGATACGCAGTATTTT
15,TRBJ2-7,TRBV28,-,CASSSWTSSSYEQYF,TGTGCCAGCAGTTCCTGGACAAGTAGCTCCTACGAGCAGTACTTC
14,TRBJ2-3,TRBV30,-,CAWSWRGSTDTQYF,TGTGCCTGGAGTTGGAGGGGTAGCACAGATACGCAGTATTTT
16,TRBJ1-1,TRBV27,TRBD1,CASSLIGTGEYTEAFF,TGTGCCAGCAGTTTAATTGGGACAGGGGAATATACTGAAGCTTTCTTT
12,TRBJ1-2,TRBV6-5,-,CASRTGQYGYTF,TGTGCCAGCAGGACAGGTCAATATGGCTACACCTTC
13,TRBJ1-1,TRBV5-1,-,CASSLGGSDEAFF,TGCGCCAGCAGCTTGGGAGGGTCGGATGAAGCTTTCTTT
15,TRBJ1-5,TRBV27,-,CASSLQGGGNQPQHF,TGTGCCAGCAGTTTACAGGGAGGTGGCAATCAGCCCCAGCATTTT
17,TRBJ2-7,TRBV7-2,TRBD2,CASSHGTSGGSSYEQYF,TGTGCCAGCAGCCACGGGACTAGCGGGGGAAGCTCCTACGAGCAGTACTTC
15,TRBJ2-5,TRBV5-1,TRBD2,CASSATGTSGETQYF,TGCGCCAGCAGCGCAACCGGGACTAGCGGGGAGACCCAGTACTTC
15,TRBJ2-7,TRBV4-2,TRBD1,CASSSQGATAYEQYF,TGTGCCAGCAGCTCCCAGGGGGCTACCGCCTACGAGCAGTACTTC
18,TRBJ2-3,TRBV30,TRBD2,CAWSVRLAGGRGTDTQYF,TGTGCCTGGAGTGTTCGTCTAGCGGGGGGGAGGGGCACAGATACGCAGTATTTT
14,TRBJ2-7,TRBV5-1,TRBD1,CASSPGQALYEQYF,TGCGCCAGCAGCCCGGGACAGGCCCTCTACGAGCAGTACTTC
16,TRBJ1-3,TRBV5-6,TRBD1,CASSADRGRSGNTIYF,TGTGCCAGCAGCGCGGACAGGGGGAGATCTGGAAACACCATATATTTT
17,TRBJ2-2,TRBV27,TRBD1,CASRGNGQGLDTGELFF,TGTGCCAGCCGAGGAAACGGACAGGGGCTGGACACCGGGGAGCTGTTTTTT